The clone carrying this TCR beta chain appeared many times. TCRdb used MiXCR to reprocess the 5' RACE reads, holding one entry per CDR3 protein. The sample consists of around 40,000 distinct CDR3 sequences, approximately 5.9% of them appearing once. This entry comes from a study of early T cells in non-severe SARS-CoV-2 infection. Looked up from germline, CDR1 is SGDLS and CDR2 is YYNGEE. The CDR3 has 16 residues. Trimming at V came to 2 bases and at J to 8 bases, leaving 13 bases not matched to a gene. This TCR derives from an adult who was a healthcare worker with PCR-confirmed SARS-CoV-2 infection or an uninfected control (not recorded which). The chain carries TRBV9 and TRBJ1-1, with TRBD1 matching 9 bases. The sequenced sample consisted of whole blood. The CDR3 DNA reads TGTGCCAGCAGCGTGTTACCACCCGGACAGGGGCACGAAGCTTTCTTT. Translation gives CASSVLPPGQGHEAFF.